This TCR beta chain originates from a study of blood T cell repertoires in COVID-19. About the research overall: T cells, B-cell-depleted T cells, or PBMCs provided the cDNA or gDNA that served as material.

The assay was immunoSEQ multiplex PCR, and TCRdb's table has in-frame clones only and misses some. The data show over 90,000 clones, approximately 85% seen once. The CDR3 consists of 16 residues. V was clipped by 2 bases and J by 2 bases, with 14 bases between them. Germline CDR1 is MGHDK and CDR2 is SYGVNS. Sequenced material: peripheral blood. This rearrangement joins TRBV25-1 to TRBJ2-3; D might be TRBD2 (6 bases). The TCR comes from a man in his forties with active or convalescent COVID-19. In DNA form, the CDR3 reads TGTGCCAGCAGTGAAAGTGACCCTAGCGCCACAGATACGCAGTATTTT. This sequence encodes CASSESDPSATDTQYF.